This TCR beta chain was found in a study of OX40 agonist ivuxolimab in advanced cancers. With V trimmed by 2 bases and J by 4 bases, 5 bases remained unmatched. This CDR3 has 15 residues. The germline V gene has CDR1 SGDLS and CDR2 YYNGEE. Method: immunoSEQ multiplex PCR; TCRdb's copy keeps in-frame clones and lacks some. The sample consists of about 93,000 clones, 92% of them appearing once. The specimen was CD4+ or CD8+ T cells sorted from blood, collected in a trial of the OX40 agonist ivuxolimab. This clonotype was obtained from an adult with an advanced solid tumor such as melanoma, head and neck, liver or kidney cancer. This chain joins TRBV9 and TRBJ2-1; 8 nucleotides align to TRBD2. The CDR3 reads CASSVIAGLYNEQFF. CDR3 in DNA: TGTGCCAGCAGCGTCATAGCGGGGTTGTACAATGAGCAGTTCTTC.